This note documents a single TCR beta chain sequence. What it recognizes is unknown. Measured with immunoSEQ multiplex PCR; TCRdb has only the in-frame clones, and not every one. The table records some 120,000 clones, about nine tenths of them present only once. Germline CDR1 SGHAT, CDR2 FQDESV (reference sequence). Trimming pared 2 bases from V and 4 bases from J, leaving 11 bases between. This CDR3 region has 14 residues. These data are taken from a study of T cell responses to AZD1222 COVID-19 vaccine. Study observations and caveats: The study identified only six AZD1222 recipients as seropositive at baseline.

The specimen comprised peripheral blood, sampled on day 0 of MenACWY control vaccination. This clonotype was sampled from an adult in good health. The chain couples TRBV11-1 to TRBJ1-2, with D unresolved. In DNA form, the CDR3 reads TGTGCCAGCAGCTTAACGAACGAGCTCTATGGCTACACCTTC. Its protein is CASSLTNELYGYTF.